The 30 T cell receptor beta chains below all came from one sample that was sequenced in a study of T cell repertoires in cytomegalovirus infection. TCRdb redid the calling of the reads with MiXCR, one entry per CDR3 protein. The table shows 290,000 or so distinct CDR3 sequences, with about a tenth occurring only once. Sample: PBMCs. These receptors were obtained from a human donor in good health (CMV status not recorded). Some clones in this sample may be carry-over from other donors' samples.

This clonotype has a count of ten or more. The chain uses TRBV14 and TRBJ1-4; D is ambiguous. Trimming left V 0 bases short and J 7 bases short, with 9 bases between. The CDR3 length is 14 residues. The germline V gene has CDR1 SGHDN and CDR2 FVKESK. CDR3 region: CASSQDDTIEKLFF. For the CDR3, the DNA is TGTGCCAGCAGCCAAGACGACACCATTGAAAAACTGTTTTTT.

This clonotype was seen ten or more times. This chain connects TRBV29-1 to TRBJ2-3; weak D call: TRBD2 (5 bases). The germline V gene has CDR1 SQVTM and CDR2 ANQGSEA. V was trimmed by 7 bases and J by 3 bases, leaving 14 bases between them. This CDR3 region has 13 residues. The CDR3 region is CSGAAAVTDTQYF. CDR3 coding DNA: TGCAGCGGAGCGGCAGCAGTGACAGATACGCAGTATTTT.

This clonotype has at least ten counts. The CDR3 coding sequence is TGTGCCAGCACCCCTGAACAGGCTACCTACGAGCAGTACTTC. Protein sequence: CASTPEQATYEQYF. The chain carries TRBV7-8 and TRBJ2-7; the D gene is possibly TRBD1 (5 bases). The CDR3 has 14 residues. V was shortened by 7 bases and J by 2 bases, with 15 bases between the two germline ends. In germline, CDR1 is SGHVS, CDR2 FQNEAQ.

About this clonotype: It may be a read error: a sequence one base away is much more abundant. The chain has TRBV19 and TRBJ1-2; D perhaps matches TRBD1 (5 bases). The CDR3 extends over 9 amino acids. From germline, CDR1 is LNHDA and CDR2 SQIVND (reference sequence). V was cut by 8 bases and J by 10 bases, with 8 bases left in between. The CDR3 nucleotides are TGTGCCAGTGGGACCTACTACACCTTC. Encoded protein: CASGTYYTF.

This clonotype has just a few counts. The chain uses TRBV6-5 and TRBJ1-5; TRBD1 is a possible D gene (6 bases). V was trimmed by 6 bases and J by 4 bases, leaving 13 bases between them. Germline assignment: CDR1 MNHEY and CDR2 SVGAGI. CDR3 length equals 14 residues. CDR3 amino acids: CASRSGTQNQPQHF. The DNA for the CDR3 is TGTGCCAGCAGATCCGGGACACAGAATCAGCCCCAGCATTTT.

This clonotype was seen just once. This rearrangement joins TRBV7-8 to TRBJ2-7; tentatively, D is TRBD2 (6 bases). CDR3 length equals 14 residues. Trimming removed 5 bases at V and 7 bases at J, with 18 bases between. The germline V gene encodes CDR1 SGHVS and CDR2 FQNEAQ. The CDR3 here is CASSPMGGSMEQYV. The CDR3 DNA reads as TGTGCCAGCAGCCCAATGGGGGGATCGATGGAGCAGTACGTC.

This chain links TRBV11-1 with TRBJ2-1; no reliable D call. The CDR3 covers 14 residues. CDR1 is SGHAT, CDR2 FQDESV, per germline (reference sequence). V was pared by 0 bases and J by 9 bases, with 12 bases between. CDR3 amino acids: CASSLAGPRSEQFF. The CDR3 bases are TGTGCCAGCAGCTTAGCGGGCCCTCGGAGTGAGCAGTTCTTC.

The chain has TRBV28 and TRBJ2-1; D remains unclear. Germline CDR1 MDHEN, CDR2 SYDVKM. V lost 6 bases, J lost 4 bases, and 10 bases lay in between. The CDR3 covers 13 residues. The CDR3 here is CASSPINYNEQFF. Here the CDR3 DNA reads TGTGCCAGCAGCCCGATTAATTACAATGAGCAGTTCTTC.

V is TRBV4-3 and J is TRBJ1-1; D ambiguous. With 3 bases removed from V and 1 base from J, the gap between germline ends came to 9 bases. In germline, CDR1 is LGHNA, CDR2 YSLEER. This CDR3 is built from 14 residues. DNA for the CDR3: TGCGCCAGCAGCCAGGCCGGAGAGAACACTGAAGCTTTCTTT. Residues: CASSQAGENTEAFF.

This clonotype was counted at least ten times. The junction departs from the called germline gene at one end, perhaps through a read error. The rearrangement uses TRBV20-1 and TRBJ1-5, with 11 bases that match TRBD1. The CDR3 loop spans 15 amino acids. CDR1 is DFQATT and CDR2 is SNEGSKA in the germline V gene (reference sequence). CDR3 sequence (DNA): TGCAGTGCCAGAGTTGGGACAGGGGGTAATCAGCCCCAGCATTTT. Protein: CSARVGTGGNQPQHF.

In its sample, this clonotype was seen many times. The CDR3 DNA sequence: TGTGCCAGCAGCCCTTGGCAGGCGACCACCGGGGAGCTGTTTTTT. Protein product: CASSPWQATTGELFF. The rearrangement joins TRBV6-5 to TRBJ2-2, with no clear D. Trimming took 6 bases from V and 4 from J, leaving 15 bases between them. This CDR3 has 15 residues. The germline gives CDR1 MNHEY, CDR2 SVGAGI.

This clonotype has a count of ten or more. The chain is built from TRBV24-1 and TRBJ2-2; D possibly corresponds to TRBD1 (5 bases). Per the germline V gene, CDR1 is KGHDR and CDR2 is SFDVKD. This CDR3 has 12 amino acids. V dropped 7 bases and J dropped 6 bases, with 8 bases sitting between them. Here the CDR3 reads CATSGRAGELFF. In DNA form, the CDR3 reads TGTGCCACCAGCGGCAGGGCCGGGGAGCTGTTTTTT.

This clonotype turned up a few times. The rearrangement links TRBV7-8 to TRBJ2-3; 14 bases align to TRBD2. The CDR3 extends over 16 amino acids. Germline loops: CDR1 SGHVS, CDR2 FQNEAQ. Losses at the gene ends were 6 bases for V and 5 bases for J; bases not matched to a gene: 7. This CDR3 is CASRSRTSGGRDTQYF. In DNA form, the CDR3 reads TGTGCCAGCAGATCCCGGACTAGCGGGGGGAGAGATACGCAGTATTTT.

The V call is TRBV5-1, the J call TRBJ2-7; 7 nucleotides agree with TRBD2. The CDR3 extends over 15 amino acids. V lost 1 base, J lost 2 bases, and 6 bases stayed unmatched. Per the germline V gene, CDR1 is SGHRS and CDR2 is YFSETQ. The CDR3 region has the DNA TGCGCCAGCAGCTTGACCCTAGCGGAACCCTACGAGCAGTACTTC. This gives the protein CASSLTLAEPYEQYF.

This clonotype was counted at least ten times. The chain combines TRBV28 with TRBJ2-2; 11 positions match TRBD2. With V trimmed by 8 bases and J by 5 bases, 4 bases remained unmatched. Germline loops: CDR1 MDHEN, CDR2 SYDVKM. The CDR3 loop spans 14 amino acids. CDR3 nucleotide sequence: TGTGCCAGCGAAATAGCGGGGGGGACCGGGGAGCTGTTTTTT. Protein sequence: CASEIAGGTGELFF.

In its sample, this clonotype was seen many times. CDR3 amino acids: CASSSITGTGGGGAFF. The CDR3 DNA reads as TGTGCCAGCAGCTCCATAACCGGGACAGGGGGCGGTGGAGCTTTCTTT. The chain combines TRBV7-9 with TRBJ1-1; 12 bases are a match to TRBD1. The CDR3 length is 16 residues. J lost 10 bases, V lost 4 bases, and 13 bases had no gene match. Germline V gene lookup returns CDR1 SEHNR and CDR2 FQNEAQ (reference sequence).

This clonotype was counted between two and nine times. Written as DNA, the CDR3 is TGCGCCAGCAGGGAGGCAGATACGCAGTATTTT. This sequence encodes CASREADTQYF. The chain combines TRBV5-1 with TRBJ2-3, with D possibly being TRBD2 (5 bases). Germline V CDR1 and CDR2: SGHRS, YFSETQ. V shed 5 bases and J shed 4 bases, with 5 bases lying between them. The CDR3 is made up of 11 amino acids. Filled out from reference TRBV5-1 and TRBJ2-3, the complete variable domain reads KAGVTQTPRYLIKTRGQQVTLSCSPISGHRSVSWYQQTPGQGLQFLFEYFSETQRNKGNFPGRFSGRQFSNSRSEMNVSTLELGDSALYLCASREADTQYFGPGTRLTVL.

This clonotype showed up many times. The chain carries TRBV2 and TRBJ1-6; no definite D call. The CDR3 is 15 amino acids. Looked up from germline, CDR1 is SNHLY and CDR2 is FYNNEI. The V and J ends lost 7 bases and 4 bases respectively, with 14 bases between them. Here the CDR3 DNA reads TGTGCCAGCATCCCCAGTCGGAGTTATAATTCACCCCTCCACTTT. Protein product: CASIPSRSYNSPLHF.

There are many counts of this clonotype. The chain joins TRBV7-9 to TRBJ2-2; 7 bases match TRBD1. Germline V gene lookup returns CDR1 SEHNR and CDR2 FQNEAQ (reference sequence). The V and J ends lost 2 bases and 0 bases, in that order; junction bases with no gene match: 6. CDR3 length equals 17 residues. CDR3 in DNA: TGTGCCAGCAGCTTAACAGGGGCCTTAGCGAACACCGGGGAGCTGTTTTTT. Its protein is CASSLTGALANTGELFF.

The gene calls are TRBV5-5 and TRBJ1-1; D gene unclear. The V end was cut by 4 bases, the J end by 0 bases, with 13 bases between. The germline V gene has CDR1 SGHKS and CDR2 YYEKEE (reference sequence). The CDR3 runs to 15 residues. The CDR3 DNA follows: TGTGCCAGCAGCGCAACGGACGGTCTGAACACTGAAGCTTTCTTT. It specifies CASSATDGLNTEAFF.

This clonotype has a count of ten or more. V usage is TRBV7-3 and J usage is TRBJ2-3, with D possibly being TRBD1 (6 bases). V lost 5 bases and J lost 5, with 20 bases in between. There are 16 residues in the CDR3. The V gene's germline CDR1 is SGHTA and CDR2 FQGTGA. The CDR3 protein is CASSPTDVRGVDTQYF. CDR3 DNA sequence: TGTGCCAGCAGCCCAACCGACGTCAGGGGCGTAGATACGCAGTATTTT.

This clonotype was counted many times. The chain employs TRBV5-4 and TRBJ1-1; unclear D gene. Deletions cut 2 bases from V and 5 bases from J, with 13 bases between. This CDR3 is 14 amino acids long. Germline loops: CDR1 SGHNT, CDR2 YYREEE (reference sequence). The CDR3 is CASSLESRGTEAFF. CDR3 in DNA: TGTGCCAGCAGCTTAGAGAGCAGAGGAACTGAAGCTTTCTTT. Complete variable domain (other parts from reference TRBV5-4 and TRBJ1-1): ETGVTQSPTHLIKTRGQQVTLRCSSQSGHNTVSWYQQALGQGPQFIFQYYREEENGRGNFPPRFSGLQFPNYSSELNVNALELDDSALYLCASSLESRGTEAFFGQGTRLTVV.

This clonotype was seen ten or more times. The V and J genes are TRBV28 and TRBJ1-2; TRBD1 agrees at 7 bases. The junction had 8 bases not matched to a gene; V was cut back by 3 bases and J by 4 bases. Germline CDR1 is MDHEN and CDR2 is SYDVKM. CDR3 length: 15 amino acids. CDR3 nucleotides: TGTGCCAGCAGTTTCCAGGGACAGAGCTCCTATGGCTACACCTTC. It specifies CASSFQGQSSYGYTF.

A remark on this clonotype: With a much larger clone just one base away, this may be a read error. The chain combines TRBV18 with TRBJ1-3, with no clear D. CDR1 is KGHSH, CDR2 LQKENI, per germline. Trimming pared 5 bases from V and 0 bases from J, leaving 14 bases between. CDR3 size: 16 residues. CDR3 coding DNA: TGTGCCAGCTCATTACCTCTAGGCGCCTCTGGAAACACCATATATTTT. This encodes CASSLPLGASGNTIYF.

The chain uses TRBV4-1 and TRBJ2-7; D is uncertain. Germline V gene sequence: CDR1 MGHRA, CDR2 YSYEKL. V gave up 0 bases and J gave up 0 bases, with 9 bases separating them. The CDR3 consists of 15 residues. CDR3 nucleotide sequence: TGCGCCAGCAGCCAAGAGGTCCCGAGCTCCTACGAGCAGTACTTC. As protein: CASSQEVPSSYEQYF.

This clonotype was detected ten times or more. V usage is TRBV5-6 and J usage is TRBJ2-5; D may correspond to TRBD1 or TRBD2 (7 bases each). Trimming took off 2 bases at V and 5 bases at J, with 22 bases between the two ends. CDR1 SGHDT and CDR2 YYEEEE come from the germline V gene. CDR3 length: 17 amino acids. The CDR3 DNA follows: TGTGCCAGCAGCTTAGGGGGGGAGGGGGCCATCCAGGAGACCCAGTACTTC. Its protein product is CASSLGGEGAIQETQYF.

This clonotype has ten or more counts. The chain combines TRBV5-1 with TRBJ1-5; D ambiguous. The CDR3 totals 14 residues. Trimming stripped 0 bases from V and 5 bases from J, with 9 bases between. Germline CDR1 reads SGHRS; CDR2 reads YFSETQ. The DNA for the CDR3 is TGCGCCAGCAGCTTGGCACCAGGCGATCAGCCCCAGCATTTT. Encoded protein: CASSLAPGDQPQHF.

There are many counts of this clonotype. The chain combines TRBV20-1 with TRBJ2-3, with D unresolved. The V end lost 1 base, the J end lost 0 bases, and 17 bases lay between the germline ends. The CDR3 runs 17 residues. Per the germline V gene, CDR1 is DFQATT and CDR2 is SNEGSKA (reference sequence). In DNA, the CDR3 is TGCAGTGCTAGAGTGGTTCGGTCCACTACTAGCACAGATACGCAGTATTTT. This translates into CSARVVRSTTSTDTQYF.

This clonotype was observed at least ten times. V is TRBV7-9 and J is TRBJ2-7; D ambiguous. This CDR3 is built from 14 residues. Germline V CDR1 and CDR2: SEHNR, FQNEAQ (reference sequence). V dropped 0 bases and J dropped 3 bases, with 9 bases sitting between them. CDR3 sequence (DNA): TGTGCCAGCAGCTTAGCGGGATCGGTCTACGAGCAGTACTTC. It is translated as CASSLAGSVYEQYF. The full variable domain, completed using reference TRBV7-9 and TRBJ2-7, is DTGVSQNPRHKITKRGQNVTFRCDPISEHNRLYWYRQTLGQGPEFLTYFQNEAQLEKSRLLSDRFSAERPKGSFSTLEIQRTEQGDSAMYLCASSLAGSVYEQYFGPGTRLTVT.

This clonotype was recorded at least ten times. The chain is built from TRBV29-1 and TRBJ2-7, with D tentatively TRBD1 or TRBD2 (5 bases each). V lost 4 bases and J lost 3, with 10 bases in between. Germline loops: CDR1 SQVTM, CDR2 ANQGSEA. The CDR3 totals 12 residues. CDR3 residues: CSVGRDRYEQYV. The CDR3 nucleotides are TGCAGCGTTGGAAGGGACCGCTACGAGCAGTACGTC.